The 24 T cell receptor beta chains below were found in one sample sequenced in a study of Tregs in tolerant kidney transplant recipients (dated by TCRdb to between 2018 and 2021). These TCRs are of unknown antigen specificity. Preparation of the library involved the immunoSEQ multiplex PCR assay. TCRdb holds this immuneACCESS table with in-frame rearrangements only. Some clones are missing; in checked studies, unresolved V genes explain under half, and the rest has no known cause. The table for this sample lists around 11,000 clones; 90% to 95% of them were counted only once. Around 6% of the sample rests with the top ten. The time point label corresponds to: blood sample drawn before combined kidney and bone marrow transplant. The sample in question was Tregs from blood cultured with allogeneic cells, obtained before the transplant. The receptor set was obtained from a human patient who received a combined kidney and bone marrow transplant.

The chain carries TRBV11-2 and TRBJ2-2; TRBD1 might be the D (5 bases). CDR1 is SGHAT, CDR2 FQNNGV, per germline. This CDR3 spans 15 amino acids. V dropped 2 bases and J dropped 0 bases, with 7 bases sitting between them. The DNA of the CDR3 is TGTGCCAGCAGCTTAATAGGGGCGAACACCGGGGAGCTGTTTTTT. Translated: CASSLIGANTGELFF. The whole variable domain, filled in from reference TRBV11-2 and TRBJ2-2, reads EAGVAQSPRYKIIEKRQSVAFWCNPISGHATLYWYQQILGQGPKLLIQFQNNGVVDDSQLPKDRFSAERLKGVDSTLKIQPAKLEDSAVYLCASSLIGANTGELFFGEGSRLTVL.

The chain joins TRBV6-5 to TRBJ1-4; no clear D. The CDR3 consists of 14 residues. Germline lookup yields CDR1 MNHEY and CDR2 SVGAGI. V lost 5 bases and J lost 5, with 12 bases in between. CDR3 coding DNA: TGTGCCAGCAGTAACGGTTTCCCAAATGAAAAACTGTTTTTT. Its translation: CASSNGFPNEKLFF.

The rearrangement joins TRBV6-1 to TRBJ1-1, with D perhaps TRBD1 (6 bases). Germline V gives CDR1 MNHNS, CDR2 SASEGT. V lost 6 bases and J lost 6, with 14 bases in between. The CDR3 spans 13 residues. For the CDR3, the DNA is TGTGCCAGCAGCGGGGACATCCGGGCTGAAGCTTTCTTT. Its translation is CASSGDIRAEAFF.

The chain combines TRBV4-2 with TRBJ2-5, with 11 nucleotides matching TRBD2. Germline values: CDR1 LGHNA, CDR2 YNFKEQ. J was trimmed by 5 bases and V by 2 bases; bases with no gene match: 4. There are 15 residues in the CDR3. In DNA form, the CDR3 reads TGTGCCAGCAGCCAACAGACTAGCGGGGCTGAGACCCAGTACTTC. Encoded protein: CASSQQTSGAETQYF.

The V and J genes are TRBV28 and TRBJ1-3; D is perhaps TRBD1 (5 bases). From germline, CDR1 is MDHEN and CDR2 SYDVKM. V was shortened by 1 base and J by 0 bases, with 13 bases between the two germline ends. CDR3 size: 17 residues. The CDR3 reads CASSLSYGASSGNTIYF. The CDR3 bases are TGTGCCAGCAGTTTATCATACGGGGCCAGCTCTGGAAACACCATATATTTT.

The chain is built from TRBV30 and TRBJ2-1; possibly TRBD1 for D (5 bases). The CDR3 sequence is 14 residues long. V was pared by 6 bases and J by 0 bases, with 12 bases between. CDR1 is GTSNPN, CDR2 SVGIG, per germline (reference sequence). CDR3 nucleotide sequence: TGTGCCTGCCTGACAGCGAGCTCCTACAATGAGCAGTTCTTC. It codes for CACLTASSYNEQFF.

The rearrangement uses TRBV19 and TRBJ1-1; D is uncertain. V lost 5 bases and J lost 1, with 11 bases in between. CDR3 length: 14 amino acids. CDR1 and CDR2 (germline): LNHDA, SQIVND (reference sequence). In DNA, the CDR3 is TGTGCCAGTAGTCGCGAGAGACAGAACACTGAAGCTTTCTTT. It codes for CASSRERQNTEAFF.

The CDR3 nucleotides read TGTGCCAGCAGCTTTGGGGGAATATCCTACGAGCAGTACTTC. Translated, it gives CASSFGGISYEQYF. The gene calls are TRBV7-9 and TRBJ2-7; D may be TRBD1 or TRBD2 (5 bases each). CDR3 length: 14 amino acids. The ends were cut back, 3 bases at V and 1 base at J, with 10 bases in the middle. Germline V CDR1 and CDR2: SEHNR, FQNEAQ (reference sequence).

This chain links TRBV28 with TRBJ2-7; 8 bases are a match to TRBD1. V lost 5 bases and J lost 5; bases outside the gene matches: 5. CDR3 size: 13 residues. Germline lookup yields CDR1 MDHEN and CDR2 SYDVKM. The CDR3 protein is CASSPPDRDEQYF. The CDR3 region has the DNA TGTGCCAGCAGTCCCCCGGACAGGGACGAGCAGTACTTC.

The rearrangement joins TRBV7-9 to TRBJ2-1; the D is unclear. The CDR3 is 12 amino acids. Germline V gene sequence: CDR1 SEHNR, CDR2 FQNEAQ (reference sequence). Trimming took off 5 bases at V and 6 bases at J, with 8 bases between the two ends. CDR3 residues: CASSLNRNEQFF. The CDR3 DNA reads as TGTGCCAGCAGCCTAAACCGCAATGAGCAGTTCTTC.

The chain employs TRBV27 and TRBJ1-6; tentative D call: TRBD1 (5 bases). The germline CDR1 and CDR2 sequences are MNHEY and SMNVEV (reference sequence). V dropped 0 bases and J dropped 5 bases, with 17 bases sitting between them. This CDR3 is built from 18 residues. The DNA of the CDR3 is TGTGCCAGCAGTTTATCCTCCTGGGGGGTAAAAAATAATTCACCCCTCCACTTT. Protein product: CASSLSSWGVKNNSPLHF.

This chain joins TRBV4-1 and TRBJ2-5; 7 bases align to TRBD2. The ends lost 4 bases at V and 7 bases at J; junction bases unmatched: 6. This CDR3 is built from 13 residues. CDR1 is MGHRA, CDR2 YSYEKL, per germline. Written as DNA, the CDR3 is TGCGCCAGCAGCCCGACTAGCACCAGGACCCAGTACTTC. It is translated as CASSPTSTRTQYF.

This chain links TRBV28 with TRBJ1-2, with 8 bases that match TRBD1. CDR1 is MDHEN, CDR2 SYDVKM, per germline. The CDR3 has 14 residues. The J segment lost 3 bases and the V segment lost 4 bases, leaving 4 bases of the junction unmatched. CDR3 in amino acids: CASSSPGGDYGYTF. DNA for the CDR3: TGTGCCAGCAGTTCTCCAGGGGGCGACTATGGCTACACCTTC.

The chain recombines TRBV27 with TRBJ1-2; D is ambiguous. Germline V gives CDR1 MNHEY, CDR2 SMNVEV (reference sequence). Trimming shortened V by 3 bases and J by 4 bases, and 9 bases separated the two germline ends. CDR3 length equals 13 residues. The CDR3 reads CASSFSSGYGYTF. DNA of the CDR3: TGTGCCAGCAGTTTTAGTTCAGGCTATGGCTACACCTTC.

The rearrangement joins TRBV6-1 to TRBJ1-2, with D unresolved. CDR3 length equals 19 residues. Germline CDR1 reads MNHNS; CDR2 reads SASEGT. V gave up 4 bases and J gave up 7 bases, with 31 bases separating them. As DNA, the CDR3 is TGTGCCAGCAGTGCCCGACGGAGCTCAACAGACCGCTTAAGCGGTGGCTACACCTTC. This sequence encodes CASSARRSSTDRLSGGYTF.

The rearrangement joins TRBV1 to TRBJ2-6; the tabulated D call, TRBD1, remains unverified against the DNA. TRBV1 is noted as a pseudogene. The CDR3 is 18 amino acids. As DNA, the CDR3 is TGCACCAGCAGCCGGACATGTTTGTGCACAAAGCGGGCCAACGTCCTGACTTTC. It yields the protein CTSSRTCLCTKRANVLTF.

The rearrangement links TRBV5-8 to TRBJ1-5; possible D gene TRBD1, 5 bases. This CDR3 contains 15 residues. V gave up 4 bases and J gave up 4 bases, with 15 bases separating them. CDR1 and CDR2 (germline): SGHTS, YDEGEE. CDR3 sequence reads: CASSLGTARNQPQHF. CDR3 nucleotides: TGTGCCAGCAGCCTGGGGACTGCTCGGAATCAGCCCCAGCATTTT.

The J gene is TRBJ2-1, the V gene TRBV19; 7 nucleotides align to TRBD1. V dropped 8 bases and J dropped 2; count of bases not matched to a gene: 9. This CDR3 contains 15 residues. CDR1 and CDR2 from the germline V gene are LNHDA and SQIVND (reference sequence). This CDR3 is CASRDRDRPYNEQFF. The CDR3 DNA reads as TGTGCCAGTCGCGACCGGGACAGACCCTACAATGAGCAGTTCTTC.

This clone was detected a few times. The chain is built from TRBV6-6 and TRBJ1-6; D not resolved. The CDR3 sequence is 14 residues long. The V and J ends lost 7 bases and 7 bases respectively, with 14 bases between them. Germline CDR1 is MNHNY and CDR2 is SVGAGI (reference sequence). CDR3 sequence reads: CASKSPGNNSPLHF. CDR3 DNA: TGTGCCAGCAAATCCCCGGGGAACAATTCACCCCTCCACTTT.

The CDR3: CASSYRPDNEQFF. The CDR3 DNA reads as TGCGCCAGCAGCTACAGACCCGACAATGAGCAGTTCTTC. The chain links TRBV5-1 to TRBJ2-1; D ambiguous. The germline CDR1 and CDR2 sequences are SGHRS and YFSETQ. This CDR3 is built from 13 residues. The V gene lost 3 bases and the J gene lost 5 bases, with 9 bases spanning the gap.

This clone occurred once. The gene calls are TRBV9 and TRBJ2-7; 10 bases align to TRBD1. V was pared by 0 bases and J by 4 bases, with 1 base of the junction left unmatched. The CDR3 is 14 residues long. Germline lookup yields CDR1 SGDLS and CDR2 YYNGEE. CDR3 nucleotides: TGTGCCAGCAGCGTAGGGGACAGGGGTTACGAGCAGTACTTC. Its protein is CASSVGDRGYEQYF.

This clone occurred a few times. The genes are TRBV6-9 and TRBJ1-5; D possibly corresponds to TRBD1 (6 bases). Germline-derived CDR1 and CDR2 are MNHGY and SVAAGI. Trimming removed 5 bases from V and 7 bases from J, with 12 bases in between. This CDR3 is 13 amino acids long. CDR3 sequence: CASSQTGPQPQHF. As DNA, the CDR3 is TGTGCCAGCAGTCAAACAGGGCCCCAGCCCCAGCATTTT.

This clone appeared once. V usage is TRBV19 and J usage is TRBJ1-2; D unclear. This CDR3 has 12 residues. With 8 bases removed from V and 8 bases from J, the gap between germline ends came to 15 bases. CDR1 and CDR2 (germline): LNHDA, SQIVND (reference sequence). The CDR3 DNA sequence: TGTGCCAGTGGGCCGCGAAGGGAGGGCTACACCTTC. Its translation is CASGPRREGYTF.

The chain carries TRBV10-3 and TRBJ1-3, with a weak D call TRBD1 (6 bases). With 3 bases removed from V and 3 bases from J, the gap between germline ends came to 9 bases. CDR1 is ENHRY and CDR2 is SYGVKD in the germline V gene. The CDR3 loop spans 14 amino acids. The CDR3 nucleotides read TGTGCCATCAGTGATTACAGGGATGGAAACACCATATATTTT. This sequence encodes CAISDYRDGNTIYF.